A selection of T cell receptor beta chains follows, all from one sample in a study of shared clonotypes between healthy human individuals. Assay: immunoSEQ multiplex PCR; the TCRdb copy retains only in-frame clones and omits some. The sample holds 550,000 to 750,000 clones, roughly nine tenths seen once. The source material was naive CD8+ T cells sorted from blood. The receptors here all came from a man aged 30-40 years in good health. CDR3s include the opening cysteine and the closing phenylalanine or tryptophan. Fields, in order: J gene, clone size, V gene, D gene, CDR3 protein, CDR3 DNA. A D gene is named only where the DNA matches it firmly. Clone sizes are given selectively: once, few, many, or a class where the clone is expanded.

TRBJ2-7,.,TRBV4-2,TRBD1,CASSQEAGQGVDEQYF,TGTGCCAGCAGCCAAGAGGCGGGACAGGGGGTTGACGAGCAGTACTTC
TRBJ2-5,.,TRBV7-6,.,CASSPSGGGGSSQETQYF,TGTGCCAGCAGCCCCTCAGGGGGCGGCGGGAGTTCCCAAGAGACCCAGTACTTC
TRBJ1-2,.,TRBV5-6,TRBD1,CASSYPGQGDYGYTF,TGTGCCAGCAGCTATCCGGGACAGGGAGACTATGGCTACACCTTC
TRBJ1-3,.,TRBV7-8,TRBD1,CASSLNRGGNTIYF,TGTGCCAGCAGCTTAAACAGGGGAGGAAACACCATATATTTT
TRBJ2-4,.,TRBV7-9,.,CASTPRGRNIQYF,TGTGCCAGCACTCCGCGGGGTCGAAACATTCAGTACTTC
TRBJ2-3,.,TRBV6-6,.,CASTGTSTDTQYF,TGTGCCAGCACGGGAACTAGCACAGATACGCAGTATTTT
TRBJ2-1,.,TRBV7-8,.,CASSTREPVAEQFF,TGTGCCAGCAGCACGCGCGAGCCGGTAGCCGAGCAGTTCTTC
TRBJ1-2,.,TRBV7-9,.,CASSSGTAHYTANYGYTF,TGTGCCAGCAGCTCCGGGACTGCCCATTATACAGCTAACTATGGCTACACCTTC
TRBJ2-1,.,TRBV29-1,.,CSVEDRGGSYNEQFF,TGCAGCGTTGAAGATCGAGGAGGCTCCTACAATGAGCAGTTCTTC
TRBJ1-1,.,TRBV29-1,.,CSGGGEGAEAFF,TGCAGCGGAGGGGGTGAAGGCGCTGAAGCTTTCTTT
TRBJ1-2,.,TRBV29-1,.,CSVDRARVDYGYTF,TGCAGCGTCGACCGGGCCCGGGTGGACTATGGCTACACCTTC
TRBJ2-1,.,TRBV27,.,CASSWGSPAEQFF,TGTGCCAGCAGTTGGGGCAGTCCCGCTGAGCAGTTCTTC
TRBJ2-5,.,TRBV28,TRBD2,CASTRGESKKRETQYF,TGTGCCAGCACCCGGGGGGAATCTAAAAAAAGGGAGACCCAGTACTTC
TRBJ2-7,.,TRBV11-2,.,CASTQTAAYSYEQYF,TGTGCCAGCACCCAGACGGCGGCATATTCCTACGAGCAGTACTTC
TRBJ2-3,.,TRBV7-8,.,CASSSGPALADTQYF,TGTGCCAGCAGCTCGGGACCGGCCCTCGCCGATACGCAGTATTTT
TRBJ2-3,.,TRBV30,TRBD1,CAWIIGTGGIDTQYF,TGTGCCTGGATAATCGGGACAGGGGGTATAGATACGCAGTATTTT
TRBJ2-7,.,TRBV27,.,CASRSRTASYEQYF,TGTGCCAGCAGATCAAGGACGGCCTCCTACGAGCAGTACTTC
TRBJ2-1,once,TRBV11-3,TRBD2,CASSITGTIARNEQFF,TGTGCCAGCAGCATTACCGGGACTATAGCCAGGAATGAGCAGTTCTTC
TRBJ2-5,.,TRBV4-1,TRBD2,CASSHLGAGEETQYF,TGCGCCAGCAGCCATCTAGGGGCGGGAGAAGAGACCCAGTACTTC
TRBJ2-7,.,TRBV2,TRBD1,CASSNLRQGAPSYEQYF,TGTGCCAGCAGTAACTTGAGACAGGGTGCTCCTTCCTACGAGCAGTACTTC
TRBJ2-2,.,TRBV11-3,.,CASSLMSYTGELFF,TGTGCCAGCAGCTTAATGTCGTACACCGGGGAGCTGTTTTTT
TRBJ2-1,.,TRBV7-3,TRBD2,CASSSLAETGEQFF,TGTGCCAGCAGTTCACTAGCGGAGACCGGTGAGCAGTTCTTC
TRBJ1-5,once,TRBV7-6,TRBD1,CASSLGTGGGQPQHF,TGTGCCAGCAGCTTGGGTACAGGGGGAGGTCAGCCCCAGCATTTT
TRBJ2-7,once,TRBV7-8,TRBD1,CASSLPDGTGVGEQYF,TGTGCCAGCAGCTTACCCGACGGGACAGGGGTTGGCGAGCAGTACTTC
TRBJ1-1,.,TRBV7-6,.,CASSLVTTEAFF,TGTGCCAGCAGCTTAGTCACGACTGAAGCTTTCTTT
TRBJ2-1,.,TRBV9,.,CASSVEGVAGVSGNEQFF,TGTGCCAGCAGCGTAGAGGGGGTGGCGGGAGTATCGGGCAATGAGCAGTTCTTC
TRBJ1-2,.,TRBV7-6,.,CASSLAEGGGTLNYGYTF,TGTGCCAGCAGCTTAGCGGAGGGTGGGGGAACCCTGAACTATGGCTACACCTTC
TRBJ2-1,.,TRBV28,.,CASSFLEANALNNEQFF,TGTGCCAGCAGTTTTCTGGAGGCTAATGCCTTAAACAATGAGCAGTTCTTC
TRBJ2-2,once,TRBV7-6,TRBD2,CASSLSGMTGELFF,TGTGCCAGCAGCTTGAGCGGGATGACCGGGGAGCTGTTTTTT
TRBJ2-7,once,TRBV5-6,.,CASSLVGGISYEQYF,TGTGCCAGCAGCTTGGTAGGTGGGATCTCCTACGAGCAGTACTTC
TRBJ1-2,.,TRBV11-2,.,CASSLDYQGGGYTF,TGTGCCAGCAGCTTAGATTACCAGGGAGGTGGCTACACCTTC
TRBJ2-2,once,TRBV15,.,CATSSYIGAAQAGELFF,TGTGCCACCAGCAGTTATATCGGGGCCGCTCAGGCCGGGGAGCTGTTTTTT
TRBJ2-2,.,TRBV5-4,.,CASSPYTGELFF,TGTGCCAGCAGCCCTTATACCGGGGAGCTGTTTTTT
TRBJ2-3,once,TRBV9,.,CASSPGPRGLTDTQYF,TGTGCCAGCAGCCCCGGGCCCCGGGGGCTCACAGATACGCAGTATTTT
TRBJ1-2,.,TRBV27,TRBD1,CASRLGQGNGYTF,TGTGCCAGCAGACTGGGACAGGGTAACGGCTACACCTTC
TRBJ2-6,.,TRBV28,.,CASSPPGANVLTF,TGTGCCAGCAGTCCCCCTGGGGCCAACGTCCTGACTTTC
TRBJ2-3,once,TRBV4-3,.,CASSQGGPISTDTQYF,TGCGCCAGCAGCCAAGGTGGGCCGATTTCCACAGATACGCAGTATTTT
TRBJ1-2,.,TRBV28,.,CASSLTLDSLPINYGYTF,TGTGCCAGCAGTTTAACCCTCGACAGCCTCCCGATCAACTATGGCTACACCTTC
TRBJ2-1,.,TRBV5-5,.,CASSPWIYSNEQFF,TGTGCCAGCAGCCCTTGGATTTACAGCAATGAGCAGTTCTTC
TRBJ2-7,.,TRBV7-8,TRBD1,CASSLNRGRRLEQYF,TGTGCCAGCAGCTTAAACAGGGGAAGGAGGCTCGAGCAGTACTTC
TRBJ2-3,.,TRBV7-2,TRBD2,CASSPEAGVLIDTQYF,TGTGCCAGCAGCCCCGAAGCGGGAGTTTTAATAGATACGCAGTATTTT